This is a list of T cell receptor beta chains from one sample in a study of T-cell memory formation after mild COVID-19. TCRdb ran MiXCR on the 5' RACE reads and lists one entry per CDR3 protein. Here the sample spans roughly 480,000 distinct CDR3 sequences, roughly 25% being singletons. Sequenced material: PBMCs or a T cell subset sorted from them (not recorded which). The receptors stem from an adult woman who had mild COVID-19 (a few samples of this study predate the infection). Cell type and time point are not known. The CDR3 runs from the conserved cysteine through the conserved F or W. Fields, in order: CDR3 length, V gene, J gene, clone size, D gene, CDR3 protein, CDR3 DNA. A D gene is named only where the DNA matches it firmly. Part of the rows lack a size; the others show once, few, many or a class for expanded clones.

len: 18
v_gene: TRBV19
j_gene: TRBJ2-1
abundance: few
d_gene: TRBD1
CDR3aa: CASSITNPGQGRYNEQFF
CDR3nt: TGTGCCAGTAGTATAACAAATCCTGGACAGGGACGGTACAATGAGCAGTTCTTC

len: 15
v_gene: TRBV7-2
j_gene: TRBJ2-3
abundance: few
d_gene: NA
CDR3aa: CASSLDRSPTDTQYF
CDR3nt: TGTGCCAGCAGCTTAGATCGGAGCCCCACAGATACGCAGTATTTT

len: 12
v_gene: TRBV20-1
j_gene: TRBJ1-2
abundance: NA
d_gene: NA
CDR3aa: CSPGGGYYGYTF
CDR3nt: TGCAGTCCTGGCGGGGGGTACTATGGCTACACCTTC

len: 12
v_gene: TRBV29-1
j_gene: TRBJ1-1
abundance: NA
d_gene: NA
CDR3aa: CSVWTANTEAFF
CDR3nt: TGCAGCGTTTGGACAGCGAACACTGAAGCTTTCTTT

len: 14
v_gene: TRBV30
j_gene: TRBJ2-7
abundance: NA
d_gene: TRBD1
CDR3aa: CAWSGGQAPYEQYF
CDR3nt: TGTGCCTGGAGTGGAGGACAGGCGCCCTACGAGCAGTACTTC

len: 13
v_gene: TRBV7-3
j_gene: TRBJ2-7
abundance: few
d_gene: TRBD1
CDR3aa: CASSTGQGTEQYF
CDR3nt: TGTGCCAGCAGCACCGGACAGGGGACCGAGCAGTACTTC

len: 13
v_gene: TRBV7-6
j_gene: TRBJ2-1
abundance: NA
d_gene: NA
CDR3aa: CASSYLTDNEQFF
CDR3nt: TGTGCCAGCAGTTACCTAACCGACAATGAGCAGTTCTTC

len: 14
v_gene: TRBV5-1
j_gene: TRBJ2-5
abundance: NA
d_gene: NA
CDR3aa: CASSLFRSQETQYF
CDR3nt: TGCGCCAGCAGCTTGTTCAGGTCCCAAGAGACCCAGTACTTC

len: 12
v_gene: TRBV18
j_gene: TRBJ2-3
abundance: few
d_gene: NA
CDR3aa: CASSPTLDTQYF
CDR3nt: TGTGCCAGCTCACCGACTCTAGATACGCAGTATTTT

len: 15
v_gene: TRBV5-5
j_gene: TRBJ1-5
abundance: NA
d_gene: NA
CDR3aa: CASSFEGASNQPQHF
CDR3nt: TGTGCCAGCAGCTTCGAAGGGGCGAGCAATCAGCCCCAGCATTTT

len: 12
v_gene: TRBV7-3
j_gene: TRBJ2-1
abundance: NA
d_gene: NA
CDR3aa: CASSDEYNEQFF
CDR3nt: TGTGCCAGCAGCGATGAATACAATGAGCAGTTCTTC

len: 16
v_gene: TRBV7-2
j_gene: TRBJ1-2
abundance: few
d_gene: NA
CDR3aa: CASSLPGALANYGYTF
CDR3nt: TGTGCCAGCAGCTTACCGGGGGCGCTAGCTAACTATGGCTACACCTTC

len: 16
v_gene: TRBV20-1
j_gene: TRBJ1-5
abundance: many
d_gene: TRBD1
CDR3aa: CSASDRGSYSNQPQHF
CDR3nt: TGCAGTGCTTCCGACAGGGGGTCTTATAGCAATCAGCCCCAGCATTTT

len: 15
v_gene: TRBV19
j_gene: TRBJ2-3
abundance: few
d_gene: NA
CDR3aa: CASSIGGLGTDTQYF
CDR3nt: TGTGCCAGTAGTATAGGCGGCCTTGGGACAGATACGCAGTATTTT

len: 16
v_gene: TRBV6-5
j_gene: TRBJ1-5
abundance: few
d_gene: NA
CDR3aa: CASSYSVGASNQPQHF
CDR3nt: TGTGCCAGCAGTTACTCAGTAGGGGCTAGCAATCAGCCCCAGCATTTT

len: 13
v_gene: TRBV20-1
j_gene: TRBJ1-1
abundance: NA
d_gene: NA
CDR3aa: CSAALGPNTEAFF
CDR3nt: TGCAGTGCTGCCTTGGGTCCGAACACTGAAGCTTTCTTT

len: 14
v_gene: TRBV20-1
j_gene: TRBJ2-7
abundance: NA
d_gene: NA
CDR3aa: CSASARGRGYEQYF
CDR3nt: TGCAGTGCTAGCGCCCGGGGGCGGGGGTACGAGCAGTACTTC

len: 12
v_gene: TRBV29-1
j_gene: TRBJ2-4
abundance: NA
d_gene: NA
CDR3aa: CSVEAEKNIQYF
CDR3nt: TGCAGCGTTGAAGCAGAAAAAAACATTCAGTACTTC

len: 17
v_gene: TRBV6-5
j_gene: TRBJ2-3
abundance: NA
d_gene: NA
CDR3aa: CASSPRGGGALTDTQYF
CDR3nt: TGTGCCAGCAGTCCTAGGGGAGGGGGAGCGTTGACAGATACGCAGTATTTT

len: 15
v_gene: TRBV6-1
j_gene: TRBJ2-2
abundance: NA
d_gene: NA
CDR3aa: CASSSALGYTGELFF
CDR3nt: TGTGCCAGCAGTAGTGCGTTGGGTTACACCGGGGAGCTGTTTTTT

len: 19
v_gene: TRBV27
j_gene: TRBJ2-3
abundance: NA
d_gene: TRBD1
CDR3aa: CASRPWWDRDRGSTDTQYF
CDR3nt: TGTGCCAGCAGGCCCTGGTGGGACAGGGATCGGGGGAGCACAGATACGCAGTATTTT

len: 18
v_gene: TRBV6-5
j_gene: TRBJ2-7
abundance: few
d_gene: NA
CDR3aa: CASSYPETLAPSSYEQYF
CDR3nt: TGTGCCAGCAGTTACCCCGAAACTCTCGCGCCGAGCTCCTACGAGCAGTACTTC

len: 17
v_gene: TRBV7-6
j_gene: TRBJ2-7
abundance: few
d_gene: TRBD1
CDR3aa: CASSTRDRGHDPYEQYF
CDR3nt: TGTGCCAGCAGCACCCGGGACAGGGGGCATGATCCCTACGAGCAGTACTTC

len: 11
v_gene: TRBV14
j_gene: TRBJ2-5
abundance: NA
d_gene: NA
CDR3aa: CASSQDRRQYF
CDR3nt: TGTGCCAGCAGCCAAGACCGGAGGCAGTACTTC

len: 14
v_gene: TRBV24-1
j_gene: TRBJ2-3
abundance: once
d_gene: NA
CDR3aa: CAMRGGRSTDTQYF
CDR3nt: TGTGCCATGAGGGGGGGTCGGAGCACAGATACGCAGTATTTT

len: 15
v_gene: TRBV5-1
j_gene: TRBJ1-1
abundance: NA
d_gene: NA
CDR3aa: CASSLSGRLNTEAFF
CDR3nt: TGCGCCAGCAGCTTGTCCGGCAGATTGAACACTGAAGCTTTCTTT

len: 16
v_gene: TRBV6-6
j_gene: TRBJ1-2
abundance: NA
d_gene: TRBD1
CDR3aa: CASSYTRQGKAEGYTF
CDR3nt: TGTGCCAGCAGTTACACAAGACAGGGGAAAGCGGAGGGCTACACCTTC

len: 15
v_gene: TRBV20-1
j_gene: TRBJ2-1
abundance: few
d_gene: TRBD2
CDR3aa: CSANSGSMSYNEQFF
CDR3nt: TGCAGTGCTAATAGCGGGAGTATGTCCTACAATGAGCAGTTCTTC

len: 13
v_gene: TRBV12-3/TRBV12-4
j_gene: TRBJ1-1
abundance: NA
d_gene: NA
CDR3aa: CASSSYSGAEAFF
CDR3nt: TGTGCCAGCAGTTCTTACAGCGGGGCTGAAGCTTTCTTT

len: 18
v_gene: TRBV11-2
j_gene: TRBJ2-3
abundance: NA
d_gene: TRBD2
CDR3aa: CASSLGPGASGFTDTQYF
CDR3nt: TGTGCCAGCAGCTTAGGGCCCGGGGCTAGCGGTTTCACAGATACGCAGTATTTT

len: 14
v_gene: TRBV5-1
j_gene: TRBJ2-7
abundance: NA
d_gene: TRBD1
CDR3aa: CASSFTAGGYEQYF
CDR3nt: TGCGCCAGCAGCTTCACAGCAGGGGGCTACGAGCAGTACTTC

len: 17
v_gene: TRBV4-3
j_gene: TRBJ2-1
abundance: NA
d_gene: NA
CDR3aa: CARSQDLSESSYNEQFF
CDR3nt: TGCGCCAGAAGCCAAGATCTGTCGGAGAGCTCCTACAATGAGCAGTTCTTC

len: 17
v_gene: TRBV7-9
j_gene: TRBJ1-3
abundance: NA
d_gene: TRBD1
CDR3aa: CASSSPPTGGYGNTIYF
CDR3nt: TGTGCCAGCAGCTCACCACCTACAGGGGGCTATGGAAACACCATATATTTT

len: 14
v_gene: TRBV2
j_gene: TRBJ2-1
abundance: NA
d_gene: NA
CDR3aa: CASRTEGSYNEQFF
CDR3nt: TGTGCCAGCAGAACGGAGGGGAGCTACAATGAGCAGTTCTTC

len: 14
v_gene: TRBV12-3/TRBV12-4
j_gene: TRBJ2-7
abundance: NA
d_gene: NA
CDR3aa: CASSLVLSIYEQYF
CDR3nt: TGTGCCAGCAGTTTAGTACTCTCCATCTACGAGCAGTACTTC

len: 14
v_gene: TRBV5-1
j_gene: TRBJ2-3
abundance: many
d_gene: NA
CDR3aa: CASSLDTVTDTQYF
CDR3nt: TGCGCCAGCAGCTTGGATACCGTCACAGATACGCAGTATTTT

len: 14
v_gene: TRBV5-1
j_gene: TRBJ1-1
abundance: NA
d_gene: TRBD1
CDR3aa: CASSFRTGLTEAFF
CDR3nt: TGCGCCAGCAGCTTCCGGACAGGGCTCACTGAAGCTTTCTTT

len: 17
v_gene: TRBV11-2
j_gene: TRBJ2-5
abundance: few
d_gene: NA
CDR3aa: CASSLGSFALGMGTQYF
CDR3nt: TGTGCCAGCAGCTTAGGGTCGTTTGCCCTTGGGATGGGGACCCAGTACTTC

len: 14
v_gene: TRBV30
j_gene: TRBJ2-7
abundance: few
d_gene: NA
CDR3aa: CAWSRPGWDTEQYF
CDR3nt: TGTGCCTGGAGTAGGCCAGGGTGGGATACGGAGCAGTACTTC

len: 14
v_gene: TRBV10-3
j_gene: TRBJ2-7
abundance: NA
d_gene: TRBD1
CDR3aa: CAISTGTGKAEQYF
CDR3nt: TGTGCCATCAGTACCGGGACAGGGAAGGCTGAGCAGTACTTC

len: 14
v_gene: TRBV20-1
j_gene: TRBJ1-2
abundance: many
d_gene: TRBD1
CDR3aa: CSARDPRRGNGYTF
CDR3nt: TGCAGTGCTAGAGATCCCCGCAGGGGGAATGGCTACACCTTC

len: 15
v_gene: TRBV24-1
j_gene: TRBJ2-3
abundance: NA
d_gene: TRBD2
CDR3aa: CATSELSGRADTQYF
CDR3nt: TGTGCCACCAGTGAACTTAGCGGGAGGGCAGATACGCAGTATTTT

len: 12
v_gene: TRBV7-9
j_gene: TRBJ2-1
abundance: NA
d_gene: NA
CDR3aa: CASSSIGEEQFF
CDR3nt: TGTGCCAGCAGCTCCATCGGAGAGGAGCAGTTCTTC

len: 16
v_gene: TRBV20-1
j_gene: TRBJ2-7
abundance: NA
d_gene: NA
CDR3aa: CSARPMTGYPSYEQYF
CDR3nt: TGCAGTGCTAGACCGATGACAGGCTATCCTTCCTACGAGCAGTACTTC

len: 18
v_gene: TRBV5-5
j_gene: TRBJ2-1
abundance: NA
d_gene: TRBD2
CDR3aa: CASSWGLAGGTRYNEQFF
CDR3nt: TGTGCCAGCAGCTGGGGACTAGCGGGAGGAACCCGCTACAATGAGCAGTTCTTC

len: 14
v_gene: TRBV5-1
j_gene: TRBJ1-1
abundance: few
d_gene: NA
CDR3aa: CASSLGQGSPEAFF
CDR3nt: TGCGCCAGCAGCTTGGGGCAGGGTTCACCTGAAGCTTTCTTT

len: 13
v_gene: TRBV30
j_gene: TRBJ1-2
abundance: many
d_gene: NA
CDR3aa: CAWTSRVRYGYTF
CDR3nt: TGTGCCTGGACCAGTCGGGTGCGGTATGGCTACACCTTC

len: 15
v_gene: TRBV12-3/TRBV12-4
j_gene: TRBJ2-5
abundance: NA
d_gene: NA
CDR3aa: CASSLMATALETQYF
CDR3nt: TGTGCCAGCAGTTTAATGGCTACTGCCTTAGAGACCCAGTACTTC

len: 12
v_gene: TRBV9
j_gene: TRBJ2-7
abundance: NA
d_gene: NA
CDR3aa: CASSVEGGEQYF
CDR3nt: TGTGCCAGCAGCGTAGAGGGGGGGGAGCAGTACTTC

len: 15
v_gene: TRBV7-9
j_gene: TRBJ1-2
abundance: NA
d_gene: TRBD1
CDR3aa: CASRDRTGWDYGYTF
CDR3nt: TGTGCCAGCAGAGACAGGACAGGGTGGGACTATGGCTACACCTTC

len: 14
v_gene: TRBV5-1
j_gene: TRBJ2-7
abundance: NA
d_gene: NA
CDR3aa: CASSRRIESYEQYF
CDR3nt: TGCGCCAGCAGCCGCCGTATAGAGTCCTACGAGCAGTACTTC

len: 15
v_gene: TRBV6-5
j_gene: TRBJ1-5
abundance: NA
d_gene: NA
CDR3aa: CASKPQGRLIQPQHF
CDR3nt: TGTGCCAGCAAGCCCCAGGGGCGCCTCATTCAGCCCCAGCATTTT

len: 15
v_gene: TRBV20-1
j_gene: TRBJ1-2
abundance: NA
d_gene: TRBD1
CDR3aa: CSARRGQGAVYGYTF
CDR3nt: TGCAGTGCTAGAAGGGGACAGGGGGCGGTCTATGGCTACACCTTC

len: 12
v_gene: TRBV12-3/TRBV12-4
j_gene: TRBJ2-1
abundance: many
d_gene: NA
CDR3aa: CASSLGPNEQFF
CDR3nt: TGTGCCAGCAGTCTAGGCCCGAATGAGCAGTTCTTC

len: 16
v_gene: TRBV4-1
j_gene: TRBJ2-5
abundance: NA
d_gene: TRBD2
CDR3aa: CASSQGGLAVQETQYF
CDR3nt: TGCGCCAGCAGCCAAGGCGGCCTAGCGGTCCAAGAGACCCAGTACTTC

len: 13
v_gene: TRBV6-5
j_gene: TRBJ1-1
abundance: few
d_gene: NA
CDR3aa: CASSVHGGTEAFF
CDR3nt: TGTGCCAGCAGCGTGCATGGGGGCACTGAAGCTTTCTTT

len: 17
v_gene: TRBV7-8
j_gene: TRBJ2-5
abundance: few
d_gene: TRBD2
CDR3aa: CASSSLSGTSAQGTQYF
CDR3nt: TGTGCCAGCAGCTCGTTGTCCGGGACTAGCGCGCAGGGGACCCAGTACTTC

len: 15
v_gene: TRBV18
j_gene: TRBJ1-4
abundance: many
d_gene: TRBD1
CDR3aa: CASSPLTGGAEKLFF
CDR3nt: TGTGCCAGCTCACCCCTGACAGGGGGTGCTGAAAAACTGTTTTTT